The 28 T cell receptor beta chains reported below all come from one sample, sequenced in a study of patients and donors after allogeneic stem cell transplantation. One entry per CDR3 protein, called by TCRdb with MiXCR from the RT-PCR reads. The data hold 920,000 or so distinct CDR3 sequences, with about a sixth observed a single time. Sample: blood, either unsorted or a sorted T cell fraction (not recorded which). The receptors derive from a human donor who was either an allogeneic HSCT recipient or a stem cell or donor lymphocyte infusion donor (not recorded which). It is not recorded whose cells these are; they may come from a transplant donor.

V is TRBV4-3 and J is TRBJ1-3; a weak D match, TRBD1 (6 bases). V lost 3 bases and J 0 bases, leaving 15 bases between the germline ends. The CDR3 totals 17 residues. The germline V gene has CDR1 LGHNA and CDR2 YSLEER. CDR3 sequence reads: CASSHQTGGASGNTIYF. The CDR3 DNA follows: TGCGCCAGCAGCCACCAAACGGGGGGCGCCTCTGGAAACACCATATATTTT.

This clonotype was seen repeatedly, ten times or more. J is TRBJ2-2 and V is TRBV10-3, with 8 bases aligning to TRBD2. Germline CDR1 ENHRY, CDR2 SYGVKD. The CDR3 runs 13 residues. V shed 6 bases and J 7 bases; nucleotides not matched to a gene: 4. DNA for the CDR3: TGTGCCATCAGACAAGGGACTAGCGGGGAGCTGTTTTTT. Its protein product is CAIRQGTSGELFF.

There are a few counts of this clonotype. The chain has TRBV18 and TRBJ1-5, with 10 bases lining up with TRBD1. The junction had 2 bases not matched to a gene; V was cut back by 3 bases and J by 6 bases. The CDR3 loop spans 14 amino acids. Germline values: CDR1 KGHSH, CDR2 LQKENI. In DNA form, the CDR3 reads TGTGCCAGCTCACCTCGGGACAGGGGTCAGCCCCAGCATTTT. Encoded protein: CASSPRDRGQPQHF.

The chain employs TRBV4-2 and TRBJ2-1; 12 bases are shared with TRBD2. Germline assignment: CDR1 LGHNA and CDR2 YNFKEQ. The CDR3 is made up of 16 amino acids. J was trimmed by 4 bases and V by 1 base; bases with no gene match: 2. In nucleotides, the CDR3 is TGTGCCAGCAGCCAAGTACTAGCGGGGGGATACAATGAGCAGTTCTTC. It yields the protein CASSQVLAGGYNEQFF.

This clonotype was seen at least ten times. CDR3 loop: CASSPRDGYYEQYF. DNA for the CDR3: TGTGCCAGCAGCCCCAGGGACGGATACTACGAGCAGTACTTC. The genes are TRBV7-2 and TRBJ2-7; the D call may be TRBD1 or TRBD2 (5 bases each). Trimming shortened V by 5 bases and J by 3 bases, and 14 bases separated the two germline ends. The CDR3 is 14 residues long. The germline gives CDR1 SGHTA, CDR2 FQGNSA.

The chain recombines TRBV19 with TRBJ2-3, with a possible D match to TRBD2 (6 bases). Germline CDR1 reads LNHDA; CDR2 reads SQIVND (reference sequence). The CDR3 runs to 14 residues. V lost 6 bases, J lost 6 bases, and 16 bases lay in between. The CDR3 DNA reads TGTGCCAGTAGCCGGCGTGGGGAGGCGGATACGCAGTATTTT. It is translated as CASSRRGEADTQYF.

This clonotype appeared a few times. The rearrangement joins TRBV5-6 to TRBJ2-1; D is unclear. The germline CDR1 and CDR2 sequences are SGHDT and YYEEEE. The CDR3 spans 13 residues. Trimming shortened V by 0 bases and J by 6 bases, and 7 bases separated the two germline ends. The CDR3 region is CASSLAPPNEQFF. CDR3 sequence (DNA): TGTGCCAGCAGCTTGGCGCCCCCCAATGAGCAGTTCTTC.

The table lists this clonotype with a few counts. CDR3 amino acids: CASSISLGNYEQYF. Here the CDR3 DNA reads TGTGCCAGCAGCATATCTCTGGGGAACTACGAGCAGTACTTC. The chain links TRBV7-8 to TRBJ2-7; D is unclear. The CDR3 loop spans 14 amino acids. V was cut by 5 bases and J by 3 bases, with 14 bases left in between. Germline CDR1 reads SGHVS; CDR2 reads FQNEAQ.

V and J are TRBV7-2 and TRBJ2-7; 10 nucleotides match TRBD2. V was clipped by 2 bases and J by 5 bases; unmatched bases: 9. The V gene's germline CDR1 is SGHTA and CDR2 FQGNSA. CDR3 length: 16 residues. The CDR3 loop is CASSLSTLAGAHEQYF. In DNA form, the CDR3 reads TGTGCCAGCAGCTTATCTACGCTAGCGGGGGCCCACGAGCAGTACTTC.

The rearrangement joins TRBV29-1 to TRBJ2-3; the D is unclear. CDR1 SQVTM and CDR2 ANQGSEA come from the germline V gene. The CDR3 spans 13 residues. Between the trimmed V and J ends, which lost 5 bases and 0 bases, there was a span of 9 bases. The CDR3 spells CSVSGWSTDTQYF. In DNA form, the CDR3 reads TGCAGCGTTAGTGGGTGGAGCACAGATACGCAGTATTTT.

This clonotype was seen a handful of times. CDR3: CASSPTILAGGPREQYF. The CDR3 DNA sequence: TGTGCCAGCAGCCCGACGATACTAGCGGGAGGGCCCCGGGAGCAGTACTTC. This chain links TRBV2 with TRBJ2-7; 13 nucleotides align to TRBD2. This CDR3 region has 17 residues. The V gene end was trimmed by 6 bases and the J gene end by 7 bases; junction bases not matched to a gene: 15. Germline CDR1 and CDR2: SNHLY and FYNNEI.

This clonotype turned up a few times. The gene calls are TRBV3-1 and TRBJ1-2; 8 bases are a match to TRBD1. The germline CDR1 and CDR2 sequences are LGHDT and YNNKEL (reference sequence). The length of the CDR3 is 15 residues. V lost 1 base to trimming and J lost 6 bases; unmatched junction nucleotides: 7. The CDR3 DNA follows: TGTGCCAGCAGCCAAGGGCAGGGGGCGTCGGATGGCTACACCTTC. It translates to CASSQGQGASDGYTF.

V gene TRBV11-2 combines with J gene TRBJ1-1; TRBD1 matches at 8 bases. V lost 4 bases, J lost 5 bases, and 6 bases stayed unmatched. This CDR3 has 14 amino acids. Germline CDR1 reads SGHAT; CDR2 reads FQNNGV. This CDR3 is CASSSIRGLTEAFF. CDR3 in DNA: TGTGCCAGCAGCTCCATCAGGGGGCTGACTGAAGCTTTCTTT.

The genes are TRBV7-3 and TRBJ2-2, with D unresolved. The CDR3 contains 16 residues. V lost 5 bases and J lost 2, with 15 bases in between. Germline V gives CDR1 SGHTA, CDR2 FQGTGA. CDR3 coding DNA: TGTGCCAGCAGCCTAAACGGTGGCCCCAACACCGGGGAGCTGTTTTTT. It specifies CASSLNGGPNTGELFF.

This chain joins TRBV9 and TRBJ1-1; D might be TRBD1 (5 bases). The ends were cut back, 0 bases at V and 3 bases at J, with 15 bases in the middle. CDR3 length: 16 amino acids. Per the germline V gene, CDR1 is SGDLS and CDR2 is YYNGEE. CDR3 residues: CASSVVPGRGDTEAFF. In DNA, the CDR3 is TGTGCCAGCAGCGTAGTGCCGGGCCGGGGGGACACTGAAGCTTTCTTT.

Only a few counts were recorded for this clonotype. CDR3 amino acids: CASSQEGQYNSPLHF. The CDR3 DNA reads as TGTGCCAGCAGCCAAGAAGGGCAGTATAATTCACCCCTCCACTTT. The chain combines TRBV4-2 with TRBJ1-6; D remains ambiguous. Germline V gene lookup returns CDR1 LGHNA and CDR2 YNFKEQ. CDR3 length: 15 residues. V was clipped by 0 bases and J by 4 bases, with 7 bases between them.

CDR3 nucleotide sequence: TGTGCCAGCAGCTTAGCGCCAGCGGGGGGCGGGAATGAGCAGTTCTTC. Its protein product is CASSLAPAGGGNEQFF. The V and J genes are TRBV7-2 and TRBJ2-1; 9 bases map to TRBD2. After removal of 0 bases from V and 7 bases from J, the junction contained 7 bases not matched to a gene. Germline V CDR1 and CDR2: SGHTA, FQGNSA. The length of the CDR3 is 16 residues.

This clonotype has only a few counts. This chain joins TRBV6-6 and TRBJ2-3; D not resolved. This CDR3 has 10 residues. V gave up 10 bases and J gave up 4 bases, with 6 bases separating them. Germline V gene data show CDR1 as MNHNY and CDR2 as SVGAGI (reference sequence). CDR3 in DNA: TGTGCCACACGGGCAGATACGCAGTATTTT. As protein: CATRADTQYF.

Many counts were recorded for this clonotype. The chain recombines TRBV27 with TRBJ2-7; 15 nucleotides match TRBD2. The CDR3 is made up of 17 amino acids. J was trimmed by 4 bases and V by 5 bases; bases with no gene match: 9. Germline V gene data show CDR1 as MNHEY and CDR2 as SMNVEV (reference sequence). The CDR3 DNA sequence: TGTGCCAGCAGTCTCCCTCGGACTAGCGGGGGGGTATACGAGCAGTACTTC. It translates to CASSLPRTSGGVYEQYF.

The chain carries TRBV12-3 or TRBV12-4 and TRBJ1-1; a weak D match, TRBD1 (6 bases). The CDR3 contains 15 residues. With 4 bases removed from V and 7 bases from J, the gap between germline ends came to 19 bases. In DNA, the CDR3 is TGTGCCAGCAGTTCTCACTTGGACAGCCGTTATGAAGCTTTCTTT. The encoded protein is CASSSHLDSRYEAFF.

CDR3 residues: CASSSLWEGDEQYF. CDR3 DNA: TGCGCCAGCAGCTCCCTCTGGGAAGGCGACGAGCAGTACTTC. The V call is TRBV5-1, the J call TRBJ2-7; D ambiguous. CDR1 and CDR2 from the germline V gene are SGHRS and YFSETQ. This CDR3 has 14 residues. Trimming stripped 3 bases from V and 5 bases from J, with 15 bases between.

The chain joins TRBV27 to TRBJ1-3; D not resolved. Germline-derived CDR1 and CDR2 are MNHEY and SMNVEV (reference sequence). The V end was cut by 6 bases, the J end by 0 bases, with 9 bases between. There are 14 residues in the CDR3. The CDR3 is CASRDWNSGNTIYF. The DNA for the CDR3 is TGTGCCAGCAGAGACTGGAACTCTGGAAACACCATATATTTT.

This chain joins TRBV24-1 and TRBJ1-2; D not resolved. CDR3 length: 16 amino acids. V was pared by 0 bases and J by 2 bases, with 12 bases between. Germline values: CDR1 KGHDR, CDR2 SFDVKD. CDR3 amino acids: CATSDLSDGSNYGYTF. In DNA form, the CDR3 reads TGTGCCACCAGTGATTTGTCGGACGGAAGCAACTATGGCTACACCTTC.

This clonotype came up a few times. The chain links TRBV24-1 to TRBJ2-7; no clear D. V shed 5 bases and J shed 0 bases, with 7 bases lying between them. Germline lookup yields CDR1 KGHDR and CDR2 SFDVKD. The CDR3 covers 13 residues. CDR3 sequence: CATSAKGSYEQYF. CDR3 sequence (DNA): TGTGCCACCAGTGCCAAAGGCTCCTACGAGCAGTACTTC.

This clonotype was observed a handful of times. The chain employs TRBV12-3 or TRBV12-4 and TRBJ1-2, with 10 bases fitting TRBD1. V gave up 6 bases and J gave up 8 bases; unmatched junction bases: 9. This CDR3 is 14 amino acids long. CDR3 nucleotides: TGTGCCAGCAGGGGGACAGGGGTACTACGGGGCTACACCTTC. Translating gives CASRGTGVLRGYTF.

As DNA, the CDR3 is TGTGCCTGGACCGACAGGGGCAATAACCAAGAGACCCAGTACTTC. Its translation is CAWTDRGNNQETQYF. The chain couples TRBV30 to TRBJ2-5; 8 positions agree with TRBD1. This CDR3 has 15 amino acids. Germline CDR1 GTSNPN, CDR2 SVGIG (reference sequence). V trimming: 4 bases; J trimming: 0 bases; junction bases outside the gene matches: 7. Full variable domain (remainder filled in from reference TRBV30 and TRBJ2-5): SQTIHQWPATLVQPVGSPLSLECTVEGTSNPNLYWYRQAAGRGLQLLFYSVGIGQISSEVPQNLSASRPQDRQFILSSKKLLLSDSGFYLCAWTDRGNNQETQYFGPGTRLLVL.

The V call is TRBV24-1, the J call TRBJ1-5; TRBD1 might be the D (6 bases). Trimming took 5 bases from V and 11 from J, leaving 21 bases between them. The germline CDR1 and CDR2 sequences are KGHDR and SFDVKD. The CDR3 runs to 15 residues. The CDR3, as DNA: TGTGCCACCAGTGCCTTGGGGGGGCCGAGGAATGCCCAGCATTTT. Translation: CATSALGGPRNAQHF.

The table lists this clonotype with a few counts. The genes are TRBV29-1 and TRBJ2-7; 7 bases align to TRBD2. This CDR3 comprises 14 residues. The germline CDR1 and CDR2 sequences are SQVTM and ANQGSEA. Germline trimming cut 6 bases from V and 2 bases from J; bases unmatched to any gene: 10. The CDR3 is CSVGQERGTYEQYF. In nucleotides, the CDR3 is TGCAGCGTGGGGCAAGAGCGGGGAACCTACGAGCAGTACTTC.